This TCR beta chain derives from a study of response to subunit inactivated influenza vaccine. Whole-study findings and limits: Authors suggested each seasonal flu vaccination may recruit only limited numbers of new T cells.

Of note for this clonotype: The antigen remains unidentified.

The CDR3 spans 14 residues. Germline CDR1 MDHEN, CDR2 SYDVKM. V lost 5 bases and J 8 bases, leaving 15 bases between the germline ends. TCRdb reanalysed the RT-PCR reads using MiXCR and keeps one entry per CDR3 protein. This table has fewer than 750,000 distinct CDR3 sequences, 14% appearing once. The clonotype was recovered from a man over 45 who received an inactivated influenza vaccine. The V and J genes are TRBV28 and TRBJ1-4; maybe TRBD1 (6 bases). The input for sequencing was PBMCs from blood, taken 11 to 12 days after vaccination. The CDR3 sequence is CASSKGVTSEKLFF. The CDR3 DNA is TGTGCCAGCAGTAAGGGGGTGACGAGCGAAAAACTGTTTTTT.